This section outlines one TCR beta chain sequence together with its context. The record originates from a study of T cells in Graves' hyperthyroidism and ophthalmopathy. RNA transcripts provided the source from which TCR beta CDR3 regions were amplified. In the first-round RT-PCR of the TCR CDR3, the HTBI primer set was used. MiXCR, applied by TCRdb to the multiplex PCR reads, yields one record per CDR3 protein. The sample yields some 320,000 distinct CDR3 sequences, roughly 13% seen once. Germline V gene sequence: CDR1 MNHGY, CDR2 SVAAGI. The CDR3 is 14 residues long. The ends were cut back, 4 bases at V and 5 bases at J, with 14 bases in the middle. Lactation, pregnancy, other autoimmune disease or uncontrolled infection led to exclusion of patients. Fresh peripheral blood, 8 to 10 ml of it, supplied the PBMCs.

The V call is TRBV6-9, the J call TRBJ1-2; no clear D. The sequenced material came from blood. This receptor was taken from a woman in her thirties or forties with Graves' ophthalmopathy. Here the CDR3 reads CASSLFGVPYGYTF. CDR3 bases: TGTGCCAGCAGTTTATTCGGGGTTCCGTATGGCTACACCTTC.